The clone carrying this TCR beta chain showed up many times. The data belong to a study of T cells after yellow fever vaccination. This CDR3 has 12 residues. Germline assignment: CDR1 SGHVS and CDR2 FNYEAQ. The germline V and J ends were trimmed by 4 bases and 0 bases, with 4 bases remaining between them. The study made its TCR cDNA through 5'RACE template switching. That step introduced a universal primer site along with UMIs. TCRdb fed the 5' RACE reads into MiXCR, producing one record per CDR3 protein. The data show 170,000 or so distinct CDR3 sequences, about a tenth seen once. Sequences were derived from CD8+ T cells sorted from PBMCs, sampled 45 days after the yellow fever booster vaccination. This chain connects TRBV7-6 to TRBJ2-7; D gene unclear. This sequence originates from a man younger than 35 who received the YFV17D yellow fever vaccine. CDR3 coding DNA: TGTGCCAGCAGCTCCTACTCCTACGAGCAGTACTTC. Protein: CASSSYSYEQYF.